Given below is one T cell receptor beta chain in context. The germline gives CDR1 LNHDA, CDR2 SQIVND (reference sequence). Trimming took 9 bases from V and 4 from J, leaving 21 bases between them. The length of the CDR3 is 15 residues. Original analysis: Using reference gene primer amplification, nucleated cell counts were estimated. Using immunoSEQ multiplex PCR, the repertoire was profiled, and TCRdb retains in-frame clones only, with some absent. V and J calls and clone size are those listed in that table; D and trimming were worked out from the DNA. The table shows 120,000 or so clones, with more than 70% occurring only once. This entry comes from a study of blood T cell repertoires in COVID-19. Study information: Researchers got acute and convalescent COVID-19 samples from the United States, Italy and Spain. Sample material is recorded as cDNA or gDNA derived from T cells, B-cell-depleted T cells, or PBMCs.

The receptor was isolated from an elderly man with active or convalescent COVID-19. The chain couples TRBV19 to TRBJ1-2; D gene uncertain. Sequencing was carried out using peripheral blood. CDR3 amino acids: CASRPLGPSAYGYTF. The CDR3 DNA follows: TGTGCCAGCCGGCCCTTGGGCCCAAGTGCCTATGGCTACACCTTC.